These T cell receptor beta chains were read from a single sample in a study of cytomegalovirus exposure and HLA in healthy donors. The assay was immunoSEQ multiplex PCR, and TCRdb's table has in-frame clones only and misses some. Among roughly 190,000 clones listed, around 83% were seen once. Sequenced: PBMCs. All receptors come from a man between 40 and 49 years old in good health and CMV-seropositive. Both conserved end residues are part of each CDR3. The D gene is left open where the match is weak. Clone size appears in some rows only: once, few, many, or a class for an expanded clone.

V	J	D	size	CDR3	DNA
TRBV18	TRBJ1-2	NA	NA	CASSPDRQYGYTF	TGTGCCAGCTCACCTGACAGACAGTATGGCTACACCTTC
TRBV29-1	TRBJ2-1	NA	NA	CSADYFPNEQFF	TGCAGCGCCGATTACTTTCCCAATGAGCAGTTCTTC
TRBV7-6	TRBJ2-2	NA	NA	CASSEQGLGELFF	TGTGCCAGCAGCGAACAGGGTTTGGGGGAGCTGTTTTTT
TRBV13	TRBJ2-5	NA	once	CASSPSWSVGGETQYF	TGTGCCAGCAGCCCCTCCTGGTCGGTCGGGGGAGAGACCCAGTACTTC
TRBV19	TRBJ2-5	TRBD1	NA	CASSLRRDRGDGTQYF	TGTGCCAGTAGTTTACGCCGGGACAGGGGTGATGGGACCCAGTACTTC
TRBV5-1	TRBJ2-7	NA	NA	CASSFPGVSSYEQYF	TGCGCCAGCAGCTTTCCAGGGGTGAGCTCCTACGAGCAGTACTTC
TRBV18	TRBJ1-1	NA	once	CASSPSGGNSEAFF	TGTGCCAGCTCACCTTCGGGAGGAAATTCTGAAGCTTTCTTT
TRBV29-1	TRBJ2-1	TRBD2	few	CSGGGNEQFF	TGCAGCGGGGGGGGCAATGAGCAGTTCTTC
TRBV6-5	TRBJ1-1	NA	once	CASSYIGVEAFF	TGTGCCAGCAGTTACATCGGTGTTGAAGCTTTCTTT
TRBV4-1	TRBJ1-5	NA	NA	CASSQDLDSYSNQPQHF	TGCGCCAGCAGCCAAGATCTGGACAGTTATAGCAATCAGCCCCAGCATTTT
TRBV7-3	TRBJ2-7	TRBD1	NA	CASSLQTGAYEQYF	TGTGCCAGCAGCTTACAGACAGGGGCGTACGAGCAGTACTTC
TRBV27	TRBJ1-2	TRBD1	once	CASTPRQGWDGYTF	TGTGCCAGCACCCCACGACAGGGGTGGGATGGCTACACCTTC
TRBV13	TRBJ2-5	NA	NA	CASSRARGSEAEETQYF	TGTGCCAGCAGCCGCGCGAGGGGGTCGGAAGCGGAAGAGACCCAGTACTTC
TRBV18	TRBJ1-2	TRBD1	NA	CASSTMMTGDDDGYTF	TGTGCCAGCTCAACAATGATGACAGGGGATGATGATGGCTACACCTTC
TRBV5-1	TRBJ1-4	NA	once	CASSTWRAGAYEKLFF	TGCGCCAGCAGCACGTGGAGGGCGGGGGCGTATGAAAAACTGTTTTTT
TRBV5-1	TRBJ2-1	TRBD1	NA	CASSRDRGNEQFF	TGCGCCAGCAGTCGGGACAGGGGTAATGAGCAGTTCTTC
TRBV30	TRBJ2-2	TRBD2	NA	CAWSVLAGAAELFF	TGTGCCTGGAGTGTACTAGCGGGAGCCGCGGAGCTGTTTTTT
TRBV5-8	TRBJ1-5	NA	NA	CASSLGGTGNQPQHF	TGTGCCAGCAGCTTGGGAGGTACGGGCAATCAGCCCCAGCATTTT
TRBV4-3	TRBJ2-7	TRBD2	NA	CASSPGLAGEYEQYF	TGCGCCAGCAGCCCGGGACTAGCGGGAGAGTACGAGCAGTACTTC
TRBV28	TRBJ2-2	TRBD1	few	CASVRQGVNAGELFF	TGTGCCAGCGTTAGACAGGGGGTCAACGCCGGGGAGCTGTTTTTT
TRBV6-1	TRBJ1-2	NA	NA	CATPTTQGDYGYTF	TGTGCCACGCCAACCACACAGGGCGACTATGGCTACACCTTC
TRBV5-4	TRBJ2-4	TRBD2	once	CASSRGGAENIQYF	TGTGCCAGCAGCCGGGGGGGGGCAGAGAACATTCAGTACTTC
TRBV5-1	TRBJ2-2	NA	NA	CASSPQSPRVAGELFF	TGCGCCAGCAGCCCACAGTCACCACGAGTGGCCGGGGAGCTGTTTTTT
TRBV7-9	TRBJ1-1	NA	NA	CASSLATEMNTEAFF	TGTGCCAGCAGCTTAGCAACAGAAATGAACACTGAAGCTTTCTTT
TRBV7-3	TRBJ2-5	TRBD2	NA	CASSYGGGRYPETQYF	TGTGCCAGCAGCTACGGCGGGGGGCGCTACCCAGAGACCCAGTACTTC
TRBV9	TRBJ1-2	NA	NA	CASSASGGKNYGYTF	TGTGCCAGCAGCGCCTCGGGAGGGAAGAACTATGGCTACACCTTC
TRBV19	TRBJ1-2	NA	NA	CASSFGGGAYGYTF	TGTGCCAGTAGTTTTGGCGGGGGCGCCTATGGCTACACCTTC
TRBV12-5	TRBJ2-7	TRBD1	NA	CASGLSGGYEQYF	TGTGCTAGTGGTTTGTCAGGGGGCTACGAGCAGTACTTC
TRBV9	TRBJ2-5	NA	NA	CASSVAEAETQYF	TGTGCCAGCAGCGTAGCCGAGGCGGAGACCCAGTACTTC
TRBV10-1	TRBJ2-2	TRBD2	NA	CASSQVGAGVTGELFF	TGCGCCAGCAGTCAGGTTGGGGCGGGAGTTACCGGGGAGCTGTTTTTT
TRBV28	TRBJ1-1	NA	NA	CASRGQAEAFF	TGTGCCAGCAGGGGTCAGGCTGAAGCTTTCTTT
TRBV4-3	TRBJ2-7	NA	NA	CASSQDRLDYEQYF	TGCGCCAGCAGCCAAGATAGGCTAGACTACGAGCAGTACTTC
TRBV12-5	TRBJ2-2	TRBD2	NA	CASGLVAGVPGELFF	TGTGCTAGTGGTTTAGTAGCGGGAGTACCTGGGGAGCTGTTTTTT
TRBV7-9	TRBJ1-4	NA	NA	CSSSLTNEKLFF	TGTTCCAGCAGCCTGACTAATGAAAAACTGTTTTTT
TRBV6-4	TRBJ1-6	NA	NA	CASSDSRGSPLHF	TGTGCCAGCAGTGACTCAAGGGGATCACCCCTCCACTTT
TRBV10-2	TRBJ2-3	TRBD2	NA	CASELAGTDTQYF	TGCGCCAGCGAACTAGCGGGCACAGATACGCAGTATTTT
TRBV28	TRBJ2-3	TRBD1	NA	CASSPETGVNSDTQYF	TGTGCCAGCAGTCCCGAGACAGGGGTGAACTCAGATACGCAGTATTTT
TRBV14	TRBJ2-5	NA	once	CASSFTGTFFRETQYF	TGTGCCAGCAGTTTTACCGGGACATTTTTTCGGGAGACCCAGTACTTC
TRBV7-2	TRBJ1-1	NA	once	CASSENRDFNTEAFF	TGTGCCAGCAGCGAAAACAGGGATTTTAACACTGAAGCTTTCTTT
TRBV7-3	TRBJ2-7	TRBD1	NA	CASSLRGDRGSEQYF	TGTGCCAGCAGCTTAAGGGGGGACAGGGGGAGCGAGCAGTACTTC
TRBV7-9	TRBJ2-7	TRBD1	NA	CASSLEGGQYEQYF	TGTGCCAGCAGCTTAGAAGGGGGACAGTACGAGCAGTACTTC
TRBV7-2	TRBJ2-1	TRBD2	NA	CASSTQAGEIPGSNEQFF	TGTGCCAGCAGCACCCAAGCGGGAGAAATTCCCGGGAGCAATGAGCAGTTCTTC
TRBV5-6	TRBJ2-1	TRBD2	NA	CASSLQTGGSNEQFF	TGTGCCAGCAGCTTACAAACGGGCGGGAGCAATGAGCAGTTCTTC
TRBV11-2	TRBJ2-3	NA	NA	CASSLILGAGDTQYF	TGTGCCAGCAGCTTAATTTTAGGGGCCGGAGATACGCAGTATTTT
TRBV6-1	TRBJ2-7	TRBD2	NA	CASSEAGVDEQYF	TGTGCCAGCAGTGAGGCGGGGGTTGACGAGCAGTACTTC
TRBV5-1	TRBJ2-7	TRBD1	NA	CASRGTGGGYEQYF	TGCGCCAGCAGGGGGACAGGGGGCGGCTACGAGCAGTACTTC
TRBV7-2	TRBJ2-7	TRBD2	NA	CASSLASGRAGEQYF	TGTGCCAGCAGCTTAGCGAGCGGGAGGGCTGGGGAGCAGTACTTC
TRBV9	TRBJ2-3	TRBD2	NA	CASSVGRTSGTTDTQYF	TGTGCCAGCAGCGTAGGCCGGACTAGCGGGACCACAGATACGCAGTATTTT
TRBV4-3	TRBJ1-3	NA	NA	CASSQDGAASSGNTIYF	TGCGCCAGCAGCCAAGATGGGGCGGCTAGCTCTGGAAACACCATATATTTT
TRBV7-9	TRBJ1-1	NA	NA	CASSPPGEEAFF	TGTGCCAGCAGCCCACCGGGAGAAGAAGCTTTCTTT
TRBV6-1	TRBJ1-4	NA	NA	CASSGGQGYGATNEKLFF	TGTGCCAGCAGTGGGGGGCAGGGGTATGGTGCAACTAATGAAAAACTGTTTTTT
TRBV7-3	TRBJ2-7	TRBD1	NA	CASSFTGGYEQYF	TGTGCCAGCAGCTTTACAGGGGGCTACGAGCAGTACTTC
TRBV11-3	TRBJ2-7	NA	NA	CASSRGRLSGGEQYF	TGTGCCAGCAGCCGTGGTCGGCTGTCCGGGGGCGAGCAGTACTTC
TRBV20-1	TRBJ2-7	TRBD1	once	CSASTGEQYF	TGCAGTGCTTCGACAGGGGAGCAGTACTTC
TRBV18	TRBJ2-1	TRBD2	NA	CASSIASGRTGYNEQFF	TGTGCCAGCTCAATCGCTAGCGGGAGGACAGGTTACAATGAGCAGTTCTTC
TRBV9	TRBJ2-2	TRBD2	NA	CASSSEFQASGYTGELFF	TGTGCCAGCAGCTCGGAATTCCAGGCTAGCGGCTACACCGGGGAGCTGTTTTTT
TRBV19	TRBJ2-5	NA	few	CASSGFQETQYF	TGTGCCAGTAGTGGCTTCCAAGAGACCCAGTACTTC